The 15 T cell receptor beta chains below were found in one sample sequenced in a study of shared clonotypes between healthy human individuals. Repertoires were generated with immunoSEQ multiplex PCR, while TCRdb's copy carries only in-frame clones and drops some. The data show about 1.1 million clones, around 78% seen once. Sequenced input: memory CD4+ T cells from PBMCs. Noted subset: CD45RA-negative fraction. These receptor sequences come from a man younger than 30 in good health. Some clones in this sample may be carry-over from other donors' samples.

The genes are TRBV19 and TRBJ2-2, with 7 bases lining up with TRBD1. The CDR3 runs to 14 residues. Germline CDR1 is LNHDA and CDR2 is SQIVND (reference sequence). The V and J ends lost 5 bases and 4 bases, in that order; junction bases with no gene match: 4. The CDR3 DNA reads as TGTGCCAGTAGTTTCTCAGGGGGCACCGGGGAGCTGTTTTTT. Its protein is CASSFSGGTGELFF.

The genes are TRBV11-2 and TRBJ2-1; maybe TRBD2 (5 bases). The CDR3 runs to 14 residues. CDR1 is SGHAT and CDR2 is FQNNGV in the germline V gene. The germline V and J ends were trimmed by 5 bases and 8 bases, with 16 bases remaining between them. CDR3 DNA: TGTGCCAGCAGCCGTTACTCTTGGGGAGATGAGCAGTTCTTC. The encoded protein is CASSRYSWGDEQFF.

The chain combines TRBV5-1 with TRBJ2-7, with 9 positions matching TRBD2. There are 16 residues in the CDR3. Looked up from germline, CDR1 is SGHRS and CDR2 is YFSETQ. J gave up 0 bases and V 1 base, and 5 bases lay outside the gene matches. The CDR3 DNA reads as TGCGCCAGCAGCTTGCGAGCGGGAGGCCTCTCCTACGAGCAGTACTTC. Residues: CASSLRAGGLSYEQYF.

Note on this clone: Other DNA sequences in this specimen translate into the identical CDR3. V and J are TRBV30 and TRBJ1-4; D gene unclear. V lost 5 bases, J lost 5 bases, and 3 bases lay in between. The CDR3 spans 10 residues. Germline V gives CDR1 GTSNPN, CDR2 SVGIG (reference sequence). In DNA, the CDR3 is TGTGCCTGGGGAAATGAAAAACTGTTTTTT. It encodes CAWGNEKLFF.

This sequence joins TRBV5-1 and TRBJ2-1; maybe TRBD1 (5 bases). Trimming removed 3 bases at V and 5 bases at J, with 9 bases between. Germline V gene data show CDR1 as SGHRS and CDR2 as YFSETQ. This CDR3 comprises 13 residues. The CDR3 DNA reads TGCGCCAGCAGCTCAGGGATCAACAATGAGCAGTTCTTC. This encodes CASSSGINNEQFF.

The chain recombines TRBV28 with TRBJ2-7; 8 positions match TRBD2. The CDR3 sequence is 13 residues long. Per the germline V gene, CDR1 is MDHEN and CDR2 is SYDVKM. The trim removed 7 bases at V and 4 bases at J, leaving 6 bases unmatched. The CDR3 region has the DNA TGTGCCAGCACGGGGGGGAGTGGGTACGAGCAGTACTTC. This translates into CASTGGSGYEQYF.

The rearrangement joins TRBV10-3 to TRBJ2-7; the D gene is possibly TRBD2 (6 bases). CDR3 length: 15 amino acids. V was cut by 2 bases and J by 2 bases, with 13 bases left in between. The germline V gene encodes CDR1 ENHRY and CDR2 SYGVKD. The CDR3 coding sequence is TGTGCCATCAGTGAGAAGGAGGGCCCTCCCTACGAGCAGTACTTC. This codes for CAISEKEGPPYEQYF.

This chain joins TRBV15 and TRBJ1-4; D is unresolved. Germline V gives CDR1 LNHNV, CDR2 YYDKDF (reference sequence). This CDR3 has 16 amino acids. V was shortened by 3 bases and J by 8 bases, with 19 bases between the two germline ends. Written as DNA, the CDR3 is TGTGCCACCAGCAGCCCCGGTGCCACGGTAGAGGAAAAACTGTTTTTT. Translating gives CATSSPGATVEEKLFF.

The chain employs TRBV9 and TRBJ2-5; D possibly corresponds to TRBD1 (6 bases). CDR3 size: 13 residues. V was clipped by 4 bases and J by 5 bases, with 12 bases between them. Germline V gene data show CDR1 as SGDLS and CDR2 as YYNGEE. DNA for the CDR3: TGTGCCAGCAGCACCCCTCAGGGGGAGACCCAGTACTTC. Its translation: CASSTPQGETQYF. Filled out from reference TRBV9 and TRBJ2-5, the complete variable domain reads DSGVTQTPKHLITATGQRVTLRCSPRSGDLSVYWYQQSLDQGLQFLIQYYNGEERAKGNILERFSAQQFPDLHSELNLSSLELGDSALYFCASSTPQGETQYFGPGTRLLVL.

This chain uses TRBV6-4 with TRBJ1-6; D is unclear. Germline CDR1 and CDR2: MRHNA and SNTAGT. V dropped 4 bases and J dropped 13 bases, with 14 bases sitting between them. CDR3 size: 13 residues. The CDR3 protein is CASSGTVPGPLHF. As DNA, the CDR3 is TGTGCCAGCAGTGGGACCGTCCCGGGGCCCCTCCACTTT.

The chain links TRBV5-1 to TRBJ1-4; a weak D match, TRBD1 (5 bases). The germline V gene encodes CDR1 SGHRS and CDR2 YFSETQ. V shed 5 bases and J shed 8 bases, with 19 bases lying between them. CDR3 length: 15 residues. The CDR3 DNA is TGCGCCAGCAGTTACCAGGGCCTGTACGGAGAAAAACTGTTTTTT. It specifies CASSYQGLYGEKLFF.

The rearrangement uses TRBV29-1 and TRBJ2-1, with TRBD2 matching over 14 bases. This CDR3 region has 15 residues. Germline lookup yields CDR1 SQVTM and CDR2 ANQGSEA. J lost 4 bases, V lost 1 base, and 0 bases had no gene match. The CDR3 DNA reads TGCAGCGTTGAAGGACTAGCGGGAGGGTACAATGAGCAGTTCTTC. It encodes CSVEGLAGGYNEQFF.

The chain uses TRBV5-4 and TRBJ2-7; D may be TRBD2 (5 bases). The CDR3 has 14 amino acids. Trimming cost V 4 bases and J 3 bases, with 14 bases left between them. Germline lookup yields CDR1 SGHNT and CDR2 YYREEE (reference sequence). This CDR3 reads CASSQSGTFYEQYF. CDR3 DNA: TGTGCCAGCAGCCAAAGCGGAACTTTCTACGAGCAGTACTTC.

V usage is TRBV27 and J usage is TRBJ1-4; TRBD1 is a possible D gene (5 bases). CDR1 and CDR2 from the germline V gene are MNHEY and SMNVEV (reference sequence). The germline V and J ends were trimmed by 8 bases and 10 bases, with 17 bases remaining between them. The CDR3 extends over 13 amino acids. In DNA, the CDR3 is TGTGCCAGCCGCGGGGGGGTATGGGGAAAACTGTTTTTT. It specifies CASRGGVWGKLFF.

The chain couples TRBV7-2 to TRBJ1-5; D remains unclear. The V end was cut by 1 base, the J end by 11 bases, with 15 bases between. The CDR3 has 14 amino acids. The germline gives CDR1 SGHTA, CDR2 FQGNSA. In nucleotides, the CDR3 is TGTGCCAGCAGCTTAGATAGGTGGTCCGGGGCCCAGCATTTT. This sequence encodes CASSLDRWSGAQHF.